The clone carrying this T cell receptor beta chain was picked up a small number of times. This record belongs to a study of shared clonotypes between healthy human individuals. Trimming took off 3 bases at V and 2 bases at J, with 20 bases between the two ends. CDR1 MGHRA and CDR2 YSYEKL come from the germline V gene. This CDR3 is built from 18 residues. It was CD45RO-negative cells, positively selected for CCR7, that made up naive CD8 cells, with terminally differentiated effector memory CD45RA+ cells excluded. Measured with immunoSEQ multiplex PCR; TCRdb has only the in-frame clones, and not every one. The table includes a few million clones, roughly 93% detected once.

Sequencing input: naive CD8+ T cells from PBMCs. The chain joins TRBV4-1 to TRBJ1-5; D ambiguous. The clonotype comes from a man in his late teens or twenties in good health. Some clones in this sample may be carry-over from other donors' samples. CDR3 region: CASSHVSREGYGNQPQHF. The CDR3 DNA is TGCGCCAGCAGCCACGTATCTCGGGAAGGGTACGGCAATCAGCCCCAGCATTTT.